This T cell receptor (beta chain) was retrieved from a study of CD8 T cells in ankylosing spondylitis (TCRdb year 2017). General notes on the study: The study set out to find disease-linked TCR variants by profiling T cell receptor beta repertoires in ankylosing spondylitis patients and healthy donors. In total, the full study cohort was made up of 110 or so healthy donors and 20 to 25 ankylosing spondylitis patients. Peripheral blood was sampled, and synovial fluid was additionally collected from ankylosing spondylitis patients. On the study overall, not on this receptor specifically: Blood from ankylosing spondylitis patients appeared to be characterized by a TCR beta motif made up of under 10 highly homologous amino acid variants. According to the report, matched synovial fluid samples from ankylosing spondylitis patients were significantly enriched for the disease-linked clones. Some TCR beta motif variants had previously been reported in synovial fluid and blood of reactive arthritis patients, which suggested common disease-initiation mechanisms. In peripheral blood, the disease-linked clones were found at relatively low frequencies and had a CD8+ phenotype.

Instrument used: Illumina HiSeq 2500. Quantitative 5'-RACE with molecular barcodes was the method used to prepare the TCR beta libraries. In the original analysis: To identify disease-linked TCR variants, a new computational method was used, one built on a probabilistic model of VDJ rearrangement. TCRdb cleaned the public reads at Q25 with fastp, built clones with MiXCR and kept in-frame beta chains. Every distinct CDR3 protein forms one entry, paired with its most common genes and DNA. The V and J calls come from TCRdb's annotation, not from the publication. In all, the sample holds some 240,000 distinct CDR3 sequences, and roughly 18% of those were seen once. The ten largest make up less than 35% of the sample. At the junction V is shortened by 6 bases and J by 4 bases; bases outside the gene matches: 17. From cysteine to phenylalanine, the CDR3 is 17 amino acids long. Only CDR3 DNA is held: 51 bases, read in frame from base 1. CDR1 is given as MNHEY and CDR2 as SMNVEV, both from the germline V gene (reference sequence).

In regard to this clonotype: Its antigen is unknown. No base quality information exists; no much larger clone differs at one position.

The V gene is TRBV27 and the J gene is TRBJ1-1; TRBD1 fits 7 bases in the junction. The TCR comes from a male donor with ankylosing spondylitis or in good health (not recorded which). Input material: blood, either unsorted or a sorted T cell fraction (not recorded which). The CDR3 reads CASSAKGTAPMGTEAFF. The nucleotide sequence reads TGTGCCAGCAGCGCGAAAGGGACAGCGCCTATGGGCACTGAAGCTTTCTTT.